These T cell receptor beta chains were read from a single sample in a study of PD-L1 blockade in urothelial cancer. Repertoires were generated with immunoSEQ multiplex PCR, while TCRdb's copy carries only in-frame clones and drops some. The top ten hold approximately 8.2% of the sample, which has under 40,000 clones, 80% to 90% seen once. The starting material was PBMCs, obtained around atezolizumab (anti-PD-L1) treatment. The source is a man older than 75 with urothelial cancer. Each CDR3 is given without its conserved first and last residue.

J: TRBJ2-5
V: TRBV5-1
CDR3: ASKSGHGGTQY

J: TRBJ2-1
V: TRBV25-1
CDR3: ASRDPKGGGYNEQF

J: TRBJ2-7
V: TRBV29-1
CDR3: SVVTSGEFYEQY

J: TRBJ2-2
V: TRBV7-2
CDR3: ASSLKLAGGPGTGELF

J: TRBJ1-2
V: TRBV19
CDR3: ASSIVEGSGYT

J: TRBJ1-1
V: TRBV30
CDR3: ALGQNTEAF

J: TRBJ2-1
V: TRBV10-3
CDR3: AIRALADSYNEQF

J: TRBJ2-5
V: TRBV7-2
CDR3: ASSLRGGGQETQY

J: TRBJ2-1
V: TRBV4-3
CDR3: ASSQEWDSAYNEQF

J: TRBJ2-3
V: TRBV27
CDR3: ASTSRWASSSTDTQY

J: TRBJ2-1
V: TRBV12-5
CDR3: ASGLGGLAGRNEQF

J: TRBJ1-2
V: TRBV18
CDR3: ASSPSGQHYGYT

J: TRBJ2-7
V: TRBV6-5
CDR3: ASSIGLAESYEQY

J: TRBJ2-3
V: TRBV6-6
CDR3: ASTWREADTQY

J: TRBJ1-2
V: TRBV19
CDR3: ASARDRGDYGYT

J: TRBJ2-1
V: TRBV19
CDR3: ASTPGVSGGSVEQF

J: TRBJ1-4
V: TRBV19
CDR3: ASSLFLVRERNEKLF

J: TRBJ2-3
V: TRBV2
CDR3: ASSFISTDTQY